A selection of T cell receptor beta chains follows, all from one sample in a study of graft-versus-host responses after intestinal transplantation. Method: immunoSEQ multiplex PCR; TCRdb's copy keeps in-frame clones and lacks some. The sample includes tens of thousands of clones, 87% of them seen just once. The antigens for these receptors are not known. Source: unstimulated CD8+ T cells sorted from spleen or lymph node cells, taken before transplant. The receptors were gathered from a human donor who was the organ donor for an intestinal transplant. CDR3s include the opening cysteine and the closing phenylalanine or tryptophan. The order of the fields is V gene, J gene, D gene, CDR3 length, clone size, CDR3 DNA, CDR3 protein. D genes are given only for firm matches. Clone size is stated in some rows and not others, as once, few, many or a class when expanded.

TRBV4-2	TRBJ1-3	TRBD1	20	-	TGTGCCAGCAGCCAAGATCTCTACCGGAATGACAGGGACTCTGGAAACACCATATATTTT	CASSQDLYRNDRDSGNTIYF
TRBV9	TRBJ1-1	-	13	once	TGTGCCAGCAGCGTAGTGACAGACACTGAAGCTTTCTTT	CASSVVTDTEAFF
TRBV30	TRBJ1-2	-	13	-	TGTGCCTGGAGAGGGTTGTGGAACTATGGCTACACCTTC	CAWRGLWNYGYTF
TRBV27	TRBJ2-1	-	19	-	TGTGCCAGCAGTTTGGTTCCGGTCCCCAGTGTTCCCTCCTACAATGAGCAGTTCTTC	CASSLVPVPSVPSYNEQFF
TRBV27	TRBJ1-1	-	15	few	TGTGCCAGCACTATGTTGGGACGGAAGAACACTGAAGCTTTCTTT	CASTMLGRKNTEAFF
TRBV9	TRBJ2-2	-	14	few	TGTGCCAGCAGCCTACGGTCCTACACCGGGGAGCTGTTTTTT	CASSLRSYTGELFF
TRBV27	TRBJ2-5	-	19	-	TGTGCCAGCAGTCTGCAGGGTCCCTCCATGTGGCATCTAGGGGAGACCCAGTACTTC	CASSLQGPSMWHLGETQYF
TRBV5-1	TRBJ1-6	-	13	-	TGCGCCAGCAGCTTATTCAAAAATTCACCCCTCCACTTT	CASSLFKNSPLHF
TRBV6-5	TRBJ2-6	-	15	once	TGTGCCAGCAGTCAACAGGTGTCTGGGGCCAACGTCCTGACTTTC	CASSQQVSGANVLTF
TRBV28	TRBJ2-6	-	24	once	TGTGCCAGCAGTTCCCGACCTTATAAATCTCAGACAACCATCTTTGACTCTGGGGCCAACGTCCTGACTTTC	CASSSRPYKSQTTIFDSGANVLTF